The rows below give T cell receptor beta chains drawn from one sample of a study of T cell responses to AZD1222 COVID-19 vaccine. Measured with immunoSEQ multiplex PCR; TCRdb has only the in-frame clones, and not every one. Of approximately 67,000 clones in the sample, about four fifths are singletons; the top ten hold 5.5% to 7%. This specimen consisted of peripheral blood, obtained 28 days after the second AZD1222 dose. The receptors shown here come from an adult who received the AZD1222 COVID-19 vaccine. CDR3s include the opening cysteine and the closing phenylalanine or tryptophan. Each record gives: V gene, D gene, clone size, J gene, CDR3 protein, CDR3 DNA. D genes are given only for firm matches. Clone size appears in some rows only: once, few, many, or a class for an expanded clone.

TRBV6-1	TRBD1	-	TRBJ1-2	CASSESGTGGYGYTF	TGTGCCAGCAGTGAATCCGGGACAGGGGGCTATGGCTACACCTTC
TRBV5-8	-	-	TRBJ1-6	CASSGSTASPPLHF	TGTGCCAGCAGCGGCTCGACGGCTTCTCCACCCCTCCACTTT
TRBV19	TRBD1	-	TRBJ2-7	CASSIGTANEQYF	TGTGCCAGTAGTATCGGGACAGCAAACGAGCAGTACTTC
TRBV6-5	-	-	TRBJ1-5	CASSYVRAGQPQHF	TGTGCCAGCAGTTACGTGAGGGCAGGGCAGCCCCAGCATTTT
TRBV3-1/TRBV3-2	TRBD2	few	TRBJ2-7	CASSVGGFGNDEQYF	TGTGCCAGCAGCGTGGGGGGGTTTGGGAACGACGAGCAGTACTTC
TRBV7-2	-	-	TRBJ1-2	CASSLALGGGNYGYTF	TGTGCCAGCAGCTTAGCGCTGGGGGGGGGTAACTATGGCTACACCTTC
TRBV5-6	-	-	TRBJ1-2	CASSLAASFNYGYTF	TGTGCCAGCAGCTTGGCGGCGTCCTTTAACTATGGCTACACCTTC
TRBV9	-	few	TRBJ2-7	CASSVDVSRYEQYF	TGTGCCAGCAGCGTAGATGTCAGCCGCTACGAGCAGTACTTC
TRBV25-1	-	few	TRBJ1-6	CASSPLPRGSSPLHF	TGTGCCAGCAGTCCCCTCCCAAGGGGCAGTTCACCCCTCCACTTT
TRBV7-2	TRBD2	-	TRBJ2-3	CASRLGGGSADTQYF	TGTGCCAGCAGATTGGGGGGGGGATCAGCAGATACGCAGTATTTT
TRBV6-5	-	-	TRBJ2-1	CASSRTGEQFF	TGTGCCAGCAGTCGTACCGGTGAGCAGTTCTTC
TRBV3-1/TRBV3-2	-	-	TRBJ1-5	CASSQEPPNSNQPQHF	TGTGCCAGCAGCCAAGAACCCCCGAATAGCAATCAGCCCCAGCATTTT
TRBV6-4	-	-	TRBJ2-7	CASRVWVPFYEQYF	TGTGCCAGCAGGGTATGGGTTCCGTTCTACGAGCAGTACTTC
TRBV28	-	-	TRBJ1-5	CASRYGNNQPQHF	TGTGCCAGCAGGTACGGGAACAATCAGCCCCAGCATTTT
TRBV3-1/TRBV3-2	TRBD1	-	TRBJ1-4	CASSVRGQGEKLFF	TGTGCCAGCAGTGTCCGGGGACAGGGTGAAAAACTGTTTTTT
TRBV19	-	-	TRBJ2-3	CASSPYQPPDTQYF	TGTGCCAGTAGTCCGTACCAACCGCCAGATACGCAGTATTTT
TRBV6-5	TRBD2	-	TRBJ2-3	CASSYGPAGVTDTQYF	TGTGCCAGCAGTTACGGCCCAGCGGGAGTCACAGATACGCAGTATTTT
TRBV3-1/TRBV3-2	-	-	TRBJ1-1	CASSPREGVSTEAFF	TGTGCCAGCAGTCCTAGGGAAGGAGTCAGCACTGAAGCTTTCTTT
TRBV2	TRBD1	-	TRBJ2-5	CASGPWDRGLETQYF	TGTGCCAGCGGGCCTTGGGACAGGGGGCTGGAGACCCAGTACTTC